One sample yielded the 11 T cell receptor beta chains listed below, sequenced in a study of blood T cell repertoires in COVID-19 (dated by TCRdb to 2020 to 2021). Receptor libraries were prepared by the immunoSEQ multiplex PCR assay. In its TCRdb copy, this immuneACCESS table keeps in-frame sequences only and misses some clones. Where compared with another copy, unresolved V genes explain less than half of these, and the others have no known cause. A total of approximately 75,000 clones appear in this sample, around 83% of them only once. 6.9% of the sample lies in the top ten. Sample: peripheral blood. The receptors stem from a man aged 25 to 40 with COVID-19, enrolled during active disease.

The chain employs TRBV6-5 and TRBJ1-2; no definite D call. This CDR3 is 12 amino acids long. Germline V gene lookup returns CDR1 MNHEY and CDR2 SVGAGI. Trimming removed 6 bases from V and 8 bases from J, with 13 bases in between. Here the CDR3 reads CASRGVSYGYTF. The CDR3 DNA reads as TGTGCCAGCAGGGGAGTCAGCTACGGCTACACCTTC.

This rearrangement joins TRBV6-2 or TRBV6-3 to TRBJ1-1; no clear D. The germline V gene has CDR1 MNHEY and CDR2 SVGEGT. This CDR3 region has 12 residues. The V end lost 1 base, the J end lost 4 bases, and 4 bases lay between the germline ends. The CDR3 protein is CASSYFSTEAFF. DNA for the CDR3: TGTGCCAGCAGTTACTTTAGCACTGAAGCTTTCTTT.

This chain joins TRBV24-1 and TRBJ1-4; 7 nucleotides agree with TRBD1. Germline loops: CDR1 KGHDR, CDR2 SFDVKD. The CDR3 totals 17 residues. Trimming took 4 bases from V and 4 from J; bases not matched to a gene: 11. CDR3: CATSEEGAGTDNEKLFF. The CDR3 coding sequence is TGTGCCACCAGTGAGGAGGGGGCTGGTACCGATAATGAAAAACTGTTTTTT.

The rearrangement joins TRBV28 to TRBJ1-2; no definite D call. This CDR3 has 12 residues. The V gene's germline CDR1 is MDHEN and CDR2 SYDVKM. V was trimmed by 10 bases and J by 7 bases, leaving 16 bases between them. CDR3 in DNA: TGTGCCACCGATGGTGGGGAGAGTGGCTACACCTTC. Its protein is CATDGGESGYTF.

The chain is built from TRBV3-1 (or the pseudogene TRBV3-2) and TRBJ1-4; D remains ambiguous. The V end lost 8 bases, the J end lost 6 bases, and 10 bases lay between the germline ends. Germline V gene sequence: CDR1 LGHDT, CDR2 YNNKEL (reference sequence). The CDR3 totals 12 residues. CDR3 in DNA: TGTGCCAGCCCCCAACGGGATGAAAAACTGTTTTTT. The encoded protein is CASPQRDEKLFF.

This clone was found once. The chain links TRBV19 to TRBJ2-2, with 10 bases identical to TRBD2. CDR1 is LNHDA, CDR2 SQIVND, per germline (reference sequence). The CDR3 length is 18 residues. V gave up 2 bases and J gave up 1 base; unmatched junction bases: 7. The CDR3 coding sequence is TGTGCCAGTAGTATACTCCCGAGCGGGAGGGAGAACACCGGGGAGCTGTTTTTT. Encoded protein: CASSILPSGRENTGELFF.

The chain couples TRBV7-9 to TRBJ1-3; D is ambiguous. Per the germline V gene, CDR1 is SEHNR and CDR2 is FQNEAQ (reference sequence). The V end lost 5 bases, the J end lost 0 bases, and 17 bases lay between the germline ends. This CDR3 is built from 17 residues. DNA for the CDR3: TGTGCCAGCAGCCGTCCCCCCGAAGCAGGCTCTGGAAACACCATATATTTT. The encoded protein is CASSRPPEAGSGNTIYF.

The V and J genes are TRBV6-2 or TRBV6-3 and TRBJ2-3, with D unresolved. The V gene lost 0 bases and the J gene lost 0 bases, with 10 bases spanning the gap. Per germline, CDR1 MNHEY and CDR2 SVGEGT. This CDR3 is built from 16 residues. In nucleotides, the CDR3 is TGTGCCAGCAGTTACTCGAGGAGCGAAAGCACAGATACGCAGTATTTT. Protein: CASSYSRSESTDTQYF.

The chain carries TRBV12-3 or TRBV12-4 and TRBJ1-5; 9 nucleotides line up with TRBD1. This CDR3 has 13 residues. V dropped 3 bases and J dropped 7; count of bases not matched to a gene: 1. The DNA of the CDR3 is TGTGCCAGCAGTTTGGACAGGGGACAGCCCCAGCATTTT. It translates to CASSLDRGQPQHF.

The chain employs TRBV3-1 (or the pseudogene TRBV3-2) and TRBJ2-1, with 8 bases fitting TRBD2. Germline V gives CDR1 LGHDT, CDR2 YNNKEL (reference sequence). This CDR3 region has 17 residues. V was clipped by 0 bases and J by 7 bases; unmatched bases: 11. CDR3 protein: CASSQDLRSGRGNEQFF. CDR3 nucleotide sequence: TGTGCCAGCAGCCAAGATTTAAGGAGCGGGAGAGGGAATGAGCAGTTCTTC.

This clone was seen just once. CDR3 coding DNA: TGTGCCAGCAGCTTGGCTGGAAGGGGGAATAGCAATCAGCCCCAGCATTTT. It codes for CASSLAGRGNSNQPQHF. The J gene is TRBJ1-5, the V gene TRBV5-6; maybe TRBD1 (6 bases). CDR1 and CDR2 from the germline V gene are SGHDT and YYEEEE. Trimming shortened V by 0 bases and J by 0 bases, and 13 bases separated the two germline ends. This CDR3 comprises 17 residues.